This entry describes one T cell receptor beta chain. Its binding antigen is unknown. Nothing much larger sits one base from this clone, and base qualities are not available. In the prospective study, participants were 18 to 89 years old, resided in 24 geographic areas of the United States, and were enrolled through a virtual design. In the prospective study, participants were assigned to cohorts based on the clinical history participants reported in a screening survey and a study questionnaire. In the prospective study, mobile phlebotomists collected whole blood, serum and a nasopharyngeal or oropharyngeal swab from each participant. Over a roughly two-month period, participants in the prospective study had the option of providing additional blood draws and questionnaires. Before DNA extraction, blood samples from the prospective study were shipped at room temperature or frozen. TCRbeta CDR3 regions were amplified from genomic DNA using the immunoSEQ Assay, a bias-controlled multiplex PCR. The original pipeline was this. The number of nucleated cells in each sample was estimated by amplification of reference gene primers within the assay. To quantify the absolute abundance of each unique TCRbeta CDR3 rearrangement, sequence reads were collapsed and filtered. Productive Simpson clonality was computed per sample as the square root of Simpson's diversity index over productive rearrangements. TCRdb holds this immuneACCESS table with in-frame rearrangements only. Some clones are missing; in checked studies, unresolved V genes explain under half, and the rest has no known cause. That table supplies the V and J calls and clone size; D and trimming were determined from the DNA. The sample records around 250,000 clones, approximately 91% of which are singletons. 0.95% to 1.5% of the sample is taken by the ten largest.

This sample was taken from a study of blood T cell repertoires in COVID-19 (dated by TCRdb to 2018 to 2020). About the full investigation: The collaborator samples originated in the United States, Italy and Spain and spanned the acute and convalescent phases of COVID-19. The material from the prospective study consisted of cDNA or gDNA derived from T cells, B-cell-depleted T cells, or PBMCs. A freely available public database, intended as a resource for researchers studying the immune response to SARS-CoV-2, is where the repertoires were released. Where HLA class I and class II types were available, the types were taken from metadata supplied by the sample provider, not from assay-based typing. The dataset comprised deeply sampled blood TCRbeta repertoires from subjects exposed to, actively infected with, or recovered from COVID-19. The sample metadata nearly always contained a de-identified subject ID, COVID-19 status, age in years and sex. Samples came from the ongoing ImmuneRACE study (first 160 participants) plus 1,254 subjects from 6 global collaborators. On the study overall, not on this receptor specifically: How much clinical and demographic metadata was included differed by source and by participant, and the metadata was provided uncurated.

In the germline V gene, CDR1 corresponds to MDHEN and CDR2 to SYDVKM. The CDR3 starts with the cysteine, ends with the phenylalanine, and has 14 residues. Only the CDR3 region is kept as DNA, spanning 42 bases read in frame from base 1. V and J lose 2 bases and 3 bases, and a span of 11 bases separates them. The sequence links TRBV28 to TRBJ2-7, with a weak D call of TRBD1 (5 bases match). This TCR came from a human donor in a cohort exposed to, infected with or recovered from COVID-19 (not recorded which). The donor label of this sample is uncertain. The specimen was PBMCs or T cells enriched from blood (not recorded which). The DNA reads TGTGCCAGCAGTTTAACAGGTTTTAACTACGAGCAGTACTTC. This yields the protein CASSLTGFNYEQYF.